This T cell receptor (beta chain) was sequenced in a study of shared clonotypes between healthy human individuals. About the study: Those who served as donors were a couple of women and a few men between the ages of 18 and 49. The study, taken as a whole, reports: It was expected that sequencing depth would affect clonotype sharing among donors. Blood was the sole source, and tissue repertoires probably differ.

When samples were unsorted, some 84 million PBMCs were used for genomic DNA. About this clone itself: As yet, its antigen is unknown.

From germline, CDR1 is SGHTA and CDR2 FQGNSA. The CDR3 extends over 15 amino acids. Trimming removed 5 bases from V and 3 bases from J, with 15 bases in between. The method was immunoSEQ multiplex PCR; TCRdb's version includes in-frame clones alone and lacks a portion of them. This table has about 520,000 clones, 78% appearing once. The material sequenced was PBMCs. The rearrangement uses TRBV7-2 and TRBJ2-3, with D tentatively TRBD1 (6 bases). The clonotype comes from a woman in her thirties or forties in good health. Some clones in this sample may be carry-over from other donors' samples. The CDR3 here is CASSPRGQGTDTQYF. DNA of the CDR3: TGTGCCAGCAGCCCCCGGGGCCAGGGGACAGATACGCAGTATTTT.